This paragraph reports one TCR beta chain. This CDR3 comprises 15 residues. The germline CDR1 and CDR2 sequences are LGHNT and FRNRAP. Trimming took 7 bases from V and 1 from J, leaving 17 bases between them. The data derive from a study of blood T cell repertoires in COVID-19. Generated by immunoSEQ multiplex PCR, the TCRdb table keeps only in-frame clones and is missing some. The sample holds over 45,000 clones, approximately 80% seen once. Sequenced input: peripheral blood. This chain links TRBV12-5 with TRBJ2-7; D may be TRBD2 (5 bases). This receptor was identified in a human donor with active or convalescent COVID-19. The donor label of this sample is uncertain. CDR3: CASAPTKLESYEQYF. CDR3 DNA: TGTGCTAGTGCTCCGACCAAACTAGAGTCCTACGAGCAGTACTTC.